This TCR beta chain comes out of a study of T cells in Graves' hyperthyroidism and ophthalmopathy. Study-wide results and limits: Prediction of ophthalmopathy progression came a median roughly 6.4 months pre-onset. Most clonotypes that expanded in the thyroid above 0.001 also showed up in blood.

Notes on this clonotype: The antigen remains undetermined.

Researchers took RNA transcripts and amplified the TCR beta CDR3 regions from them. The HTBI set primed first-round TCR CDR3 RT-PCR. Using its own MiXCR run on the multiplex PCR reads, TCRdb lists one record per CDR3 protein. The sample gives 450,000 to 650,000 distinct CDR3 sequences, approximately 17% of which show up once; roughly a sixth is in the top ten. Germline V gene lookup returns CDR1 SGHRS and CDR2 YFSETQ. Trimming pared 0 bases from V and 0 bases from J, leaving 10 bases between. This CDR3 comprises 16 residues. Exclusion of patients followed from uncontrolled infection, other autoimmune disease, pregnancy or lactation. Fresh peripheral blood, more than 9 ml, yielded the PBMCs.

The TCR sequence derives from a young woman with Graves' ophthalmopathy. The chain joins TRBV5-1 to TRBJ2-1; perhaps TRBD1 as D (5 bases). The specimen was blood. Here the CDR3 DNA reads TGCGCCAGCAGCTTGGAACGGACAAGCTCCTACAATGAGCAGTTCTTC. It encodes CASSLERTSSYNEQFF.